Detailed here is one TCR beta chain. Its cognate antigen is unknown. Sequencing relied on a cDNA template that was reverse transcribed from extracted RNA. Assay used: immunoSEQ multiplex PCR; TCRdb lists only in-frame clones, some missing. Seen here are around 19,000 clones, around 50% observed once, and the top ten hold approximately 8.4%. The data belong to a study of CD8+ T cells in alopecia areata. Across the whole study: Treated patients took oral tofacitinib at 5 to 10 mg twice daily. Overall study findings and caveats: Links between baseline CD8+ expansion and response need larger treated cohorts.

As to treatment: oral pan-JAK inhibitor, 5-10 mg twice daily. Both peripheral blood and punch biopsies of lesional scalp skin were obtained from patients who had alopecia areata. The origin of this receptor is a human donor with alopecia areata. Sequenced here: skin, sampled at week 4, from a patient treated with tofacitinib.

The chain's CDR3 is CASSAKGARYEQYF. CDR3 coding DNA: TGTGCCAGCAGCGCAAAGGGGGCTAGATACGAGCAGTACTTC. The V gene is TRBV5-4, the J gene TRBJ2-7; 7 nucleotides align to TRBD1. CDR1 SGHNT and CDR2 YYREEE come from the germline V gene (reference sequence). The CDR3 has 14 residues. After removal of 4 bases from V and 4 bases from J, the junction contained 8 bases not matched to a gene. Together with reference TRBV5-4 and TRBJ2-7, the CDR3 gives the full variable domain: ETGVTQSPTHLIKTRGQQVTLRCSSQSGHNTVSWYQQALGQGPQFIFQYYREEENGRGNFPPRFSGLQFPNYSSELNVNALELDDSALYLCASSAKGARYEQYFGPGTRLTVT.